Below, 31 T cell receptor beta chains from the same sample are listed, as sequenced in a study of T cell repertoires in cytomegalovirus infection. No antigen has been assigned to these receptors. TCRdb reprocessed the reads via MiXCR and lists one record per CDR3 protein. The sample records 450,000 to 600,000 distinct CDR3 sequences, approximately 42% being singletons. This specimen was cultured PBMCs, taken from culture after CMV antigen stimulation. Source of these receptors: a human donor in good health (CMV status not recorded). Some clones in this sample may be carry-over from other donors' samples.

The chain employs TRBV18 and TRBJ1-4; TRBD1 might be the D (6 bases). The ends were cut back, 3 bases at V and 7 bases at J, with 15 bases in the middle. Germline CDR1 KGHSH, CDR2 LQKENI. The CDR3 length is 15 residues. CDR3 in DNA: TGTGCCAGCTCACCGACACAGGGAGGGAGTGAAAAACTGTTTTTT. Translation: CASSPTQGGSEKLFF.

This chain uses TRBV20-1 with TRBJ1-5; TRBD1 aligns across 7 bases. J gave up 7 bases and V 4 bases, and 4 bases lay outside the gene matches. Germline CDR1 is DFQATT and CDR2 is SNEGSKA (reference sequence). The CDR3 spans 12 residues. In DNA form, the CDR3 reads TGCAGTGCTATGACAGGGCGCCAGCCCCAGCATTTT. This codes for CSAMTGRQPQHF.

CDR3 bases: TGTGCCAGCATGGGTAGCGGGGACAATGAGCAGTTCTTC. Protein sequence: CASMGSGDNEQFF. The chain carries TRBV12-3 or TRBV12-4 and TRBJ2-1, with TRBD2 matching 8 bases. The CDR3 length is 13 residues. V shed 7 bases and J 5 bases; nucleotides not matched to a gene: 4.

The V and J genes are TRBV6-2 or TRBV6-3 and TRBJ2-7, with TRBD1 matching over 7 bases. The V gene end was trimmed by 6 bases and the J gene end by 3 bases; junction bases not matched to a gene: 14. Germline lookup yields CDR1 MNHEY and CDR2 SVGEGT. The CDR3 runs to 16 residues. The chain's CDR3 is CASSPPLGRGHYEQYF. DNA of the CDR3: TGTGCCAGCAGCCCTCCGCTGGGAAGGGGGCACTACGAGCAGTACTTC.

This clonotype occurred once. The chain combines TRBV5-4 with TRBJ2-3; 7 bases agree with TRBD2. This CDR3 spans 15 amino acids. J lost 1 base, V lost 4 bases, and 6 bases had no gene match. Germline V lookup: CDR1 SGHNT, CDR2 YYREEE (reference sequence). DNA of the CDR3: TGTGCCAGCAGCATCGGGGGGTCTGGCACAGATACGCAGTATTTT. Protein: CASSIGGSGTDTQYF.

This clonotype was recorded many times. The chain has TRBV7-2 and TRBJ2-5; D uncertain. There are 14 residues in the CDR3. The germline V gene encodes CDR1 SGHTA and CDR2 FQGNSA. The V end lost 5 bases, the J end lost 5 bases, and 15 bases lay between the germline ends. The CDR3 loop is CASSPERAWETQYF. CDR3 DNA sequence: TGTGCCAGCAGCCCCGAGAGAGCTTGGGAGACCCAGTACTTC.

This chain joins TRBV6-6 and TRBJ1-2, with 8 positions matching TRBD1. Germline assignment: CDR1 MNHNY and CDR2 SVGAGI (reference sequence). The CDR3 extends over 15 amino acids. V dropped 4 bases and J dropped 3; count of bases not matched to a gene: 7. The CDR3 region has the DNA TGTGCCAGCAGTTCGGGGCAGGGGGCGTACTATGGCTACACCTTC. It is translated as CASSSGQGAYYGYTF.

The rearrangement links TRBV7-2 to TRBJ2-1, with D possibly TRBD2 on 6 matching bases. Germline V gene lookup returns CDR1 SGHTA and CDR2 FQGNSA. The V end lost 3 bases, the J end lost 6 bases, and 15 bases lay between the germline ends. The CDR3 loop spans 15 amino acids. The CDR3 reads CASSFKGLGGNEQFF. For the CDR3, the DNA is TGTGCCAGCAGCTTTAAGGGGCTCGGGGGCAATGAGCAGTTCTTC.

The J gene is TRBJ2-1, the V gene TRBV10-3; the D gene could be TRBD1 or TRBD2 (5 bases each). The CDR3 runs 14 residues. Germline V CDR1 and CDR2: ENHRY, SYGVKD. Trimming pared 5 bases from V and 4 bases from J, leaving 12 bases between. CDR3 loop: CAISRDANYNEQFF. CDR3 in DNA: TGTGCCATCAGTCGGGACGCAAATTACAATGAGCAGTTCTTC.

This chain joins TRBV5-1 and TRBJ2-5, with D tentatively TRBD1 (7 bases). The ends were cut back, 4 bases at V and 1 base at J, with 20 bases in the middle. The CDR3 runs 17 residues. Germline V CDR1 and CDR2: SGHRS, YFSETQ. CDR3 loop: CASSPGTAGGSQETQYF. CDR3 in DNA: TGCGCCAGCAGCCCGGGGACAGCCGGGGGAAGCCAAGAGACCCAGTACTTC.

The chain recombines TRBV28 with TRBJ2-3, with 10 bases aligning to TRBD2. The CDR3 totals 15 residues. J lost 6 bases, V lost 5 bases, and 8 bases had no gene match. Germline V gives CDR1 MDHEN, CDR2 SYDVKM. The CDR3 reads CASSQLGTSDDTQYF. DNA of the CDR3: TGTGCCAGCAGTCAACTGGGGACTAGCGACGATACGCAGTATTTT.

The rearrangement joins TRBV7-2 to TRBJ2-5; 10 bases fit TRBD2. Germline V lookup: CDR1 SGHTA, CDR2 FQGNSA. The CDR3 has 15 residues. V trimming: 0 bases; J trimming: 2 bases; junction bases outside the gene matches: 0. The CDR3 DNA reads as TGTGCCAGCAGCTTAGCGACTAGCGGGCAAGAGACCCAGTACTTC. Encoded protein: CASSLATSGQETQYF.

This clonotype appeared a few times. The V and J genes are TRBV7-2 and TRBJ1-1, with D unclear. Germline CDR1 is SGHTA and CDR2 is FQGNSA. The CDR3 loop spans 13 amino acids. Trimming shortened V by 2 bases and J by 8 bases, and 12 bases separated the two germline ends. CDR3 amino acids: CASSLTSGREAFF. The CDR3 DNA is TGTGCCAGCAGCTTAACGTCGGGGAGGGAAGCTTTCTTT. The complete variable domain, with remaining parts taken from reference TRBV7-2 and TRBJ1-1, reads GAGVSQSPSNKVTEKGKDVELRCDPISGHTALYWYRQSLGQGLEFLIYFQGNSAPDKSGLPSDRFSAERTGGSVSTLTIQRTQQEDSAVYLCASSLTSGREAFFGQGTRLTVV.

This clonotype was seen a handful of times. V usage is TRBV12-3 or TRBV12-4 and J usage is TRBJ1-5; D is ambiguous. The CDR3 extends over 15 amino acids. The V and J ends lost 2 bases and 4 bases respectively, with 12 bases between them. CDR3 nucleotides: TGTGCCAGCAGTTTAACCGGGGTGGGGAATCAGCCCCAGCATTTT. Protein sequence: CASSLTGVGNQPQHF.

This clonotype turned up a few times. CDR3 DNA sequence: TGTGCCAGCAGTGAAGCCAGGTTTGGGGCCAACGTCCTGACTTTC. Encoded protein: CASSEARFGANVLTF. This rearrangement joins TRBV2 to TRBJ2-6; D not resolved. Per germline, CDR1 SNHLY and CDR2 FYNNEI. CDR3 size: 15 residues. V dropped 0 bases and J dropped 3 bases, with 6 bases sitting between them.

This clonotype was seen a handful of times. J is TRBJ1-1 and V is TRBV5-4, with D possibly matching TRBD1 (5 bases). Germline lookup yields CDR1 SGHNT and CDR2 YYREEE (reference sequence). V lost 3 bases and J lost 4, with 16 bases in between. CDR3 size: 15 residues. CDR3 bases: TGTGCCAGCAGCTCACGATATGGGCAGGGCACTGAAGCTTTCTTT. Its protein is CASSSRYGQGTEAFF.

This clonotype was observed a few times. V is TRBV6-1 and J is TRBJ2-1; tentatively, D is TRBD2 (6 bases). V was pared by 5 bases and J by 2 bases, with 10 bases between. Germline assignment: CDR1 MNHNS and CDR2 SASEGT. The CDR3 spans 14 residues. The chain's CDR3 is CASSYTGAYNEQFF. The CDR3 region has the DNA TGTGCCAGCAGTTACACGGGAGCCTACAATGAGCAGTTCTTC.

The chain has TRBV25-1 and TRBJ2-3, with 8 bases aligning to TRBD1. With V trimmed by 5 bases and J by 0 bases, 10 bases remained unmatched. Germline V gives CDR1 MGHDK, CDR2 SYGVNS. This CDR3 spans 17 amino acids. The CDR3 sequence: CASSRATRQGSTDTQYF. The CDR3 DNA reads as TGTGCCAGCAGTAGAGCCACCAGACAGGGGAGCACAGATACGCAGTATTTT.

This clonotype was seen only a few times. CDR3 in DNA: TGTGCCAGTAGTATAGACCAGGGGAAAAACATTCAGTACTTC. This codes for CASSIDQGKNIQYF. The genes are TRBV19 and TRBJ2-4, with D perhaps matching TRBD1 (6 bases). Per germline, CDR1 LNHDA and CDR2 SQIVND (reference sequence). The V end lost 0 bases, the J end lost 4 bases, and 7 bases lay between the germline ends. This CDR3 spans 14 amino acids.

This clonotype came up a few times. The chain employs TRBV10-3 and TRBJ2-7; D is unclear. Trimming removed 3 bases at V and 3 bases at J, with 15 bases between. The CDR3 sequence is 15 residues long. The V gene's germline CDR1 is ENHRY and CDR2 SYGVKD. The CDR3 bases are TGTGCCATCAGTGACGGGCCGATAGATCTCTACGAGCAGTACTTC. It encodes CAISDGPIDLYEQYF.

Only a few counts were recorded for this clonotype. The chain employs TRBV7-2 and TRBJ2-7; TRBD1 agrees at 8 bases. Germline CDR1 is SGHTA and CDR2 is FQGNSA. This CDR3 has 16 residues. V lost 3 bases to trimming and J lost 2 bases; unmatched junction nucleotides: 9. The CDR3 loop reads CASSLRSGTGTYEQYF. Here the CDR3 DNA reads TGTGCCAGCAGCTTGAGGTCTGGGACAGGAACCTACGAGCAGTACTTC.

J is TRBJ1-2 and V is TRBV7-2; TRBD1 aligns across 12 bases. The CDR3 consists of 16 residues. Germline CDR1 is SGHTA and CDR2 is FQGNSA. V was pared by 1 base and J by 4 bases, with 4 bases of the junction left unmatched. The CDR3 loop reads CASSLVGTGGGYGYTF. DNA of the CDR3: TGTGCCAGCAGCTTAGTGGGGACAGGGGGCGGCTATGGCTACACCTTC.

With regard to this clonotype: A read error may be the cause here, since a much bigger clone is one base away. V and J are TRBV5-6 and TRBJ2-1; no firm D call. The V end lost 2 bases, the J end lost 6 bases, and 3 bases lay between the germline ends. The V gene's germline CDR1 is SGHDT and CDR2 YYEEEE. The CDR3 totals 11 residues. CDR3 nucleotides: TGTGCCAGCAGCTTATTCAATGAGCAGTTCTTC. It specifies CASSLFNEQFF.

The chain links TRBV12-3 or TRBV12-4 to TRBJ1-6; 8 bases are a match to TRBD1. The CDR3 sequence is 15 residues long. V shed 5 bases and J 3 bases; nucleotides not matched to a gene: 3. CDR3 region: CASSPGTGYNSPLHF. CDR3 sequence (DNA): TGTGCCAGCAGTCCCGGGACAGGCTATAATTCACCCCTCCACTTT.

This clonotype was detected a few times. The rearrangement uses TRBV7-2 and TRBJ2-7, with D perhaps being TRBD1 or TRBD2 (5 bases each). The CDR3 contains 13 residues. The germline V gene has CDR1 SGHTA and CDR2 FQGNSA. Trimming removed 5 bases at V and 6 bases at J, with 14 bases between. The DNA of the CDR3 is TGTGCCAGCAGCCCACACCGGGGCGGCGAGCAGTACTTC. Translation gives CASSPHRGGEQYF.

The V call is TRBV5-5, the J call TRBJ1-1; D unresolved. V lost 1 base and J 2 bases, leaving 9 bases between the germline ends. The CDR3 spans 14 residues. Germline V gives CDR1 SGHKS, CDR2 YYEKEE (reference sequence). The CDR3 DNA reads as TGTGCCAGCAGCTTGAGTTGGGGAAACACTGAAGCTTTCTTT. Translation gives CASSLSWGNTEAFF. Together with reference TRBV5-5 and TRBJ1-1, the CDR3 gives the full variable domain: DAGVTQSPTHLIKTRGQQVTLRCSPISGHKSVSWYQQVLGQGPQFIFQYYEKEERGRGNFPDRFSARQFPNYSSELNVNALLLGDSALYLCASSLSWGNTEAFFGQGTRLTVV.

This clonotype has a handful of counts. V and J are TRBV5-4 and TRBJ2-3, with TRBD2 matching over 7 bases. V lost 4 bases to trimming and J lost 1 base; unmatched junction nucleotides: 6. This CDR3 is 15 amino acids long. Germline-derived CDR1 and CDR2 are SGHNT and YYREEE (reference sequence). The CDR3 DNA reads as TGTGCCAGCAGCATCCTAGCGGACCGCACAGATACGCAGTATTTT. Translating gives CASSILADRTDTQYF.

The chain joins TRBV27 to TRBJ2-1, with 8 bases lining up with TRBD1. The germline V gene has CDR1 MNHEY and CDR2 SMNVEV (reference sequence). V lost 10 bases to trimming and J lost 8 bases; unmatched junction nucleotides: 7. There are 12 residues in the CDR3. The CDR3 nucleotides are TGTGCCACCGGACAGGGTGTGGATGAGCAGTTCTTC. This encodes CATGQGVDEQFF.

This chain uses TRBV5-5 with TRBJ2-7, with D possibly TRBD1 on 6 matching bases. CDR1 SGHKS and CDR2 YYEKEE come from the germline V gene (reference sequence). The V end lost 1 base, the J end lost 3 bases, and 11 bases lay between the germline ends. The CDR3 has 14 amino acids. The DNA of the CDR3 is TGTGCCAGCAGCTTGACAGGGACGTTCTACGAGCAGTACTTC. This sequence encodes CASSLTGTFYEQYF.

The chain combines TRBV4-1 with TRBJ2-1, with 8 bases aligning to TRBD2. CDR3 length: 16 amino acids. Germline values: CDR1 MGHRA, CDR2 YSYEKL. V trimming: 1 base; J trimming: 5 bases; junction bases outside the gene matches: 7. CDR3 sequence reads: CASSQGEWRGDNEQFF. DNA for the CDR3: TGCGCCAGCAGCCAAGGGGAGTGGCGGGGGGACAATGAGCAGTTCTTC.

The chain couples TRBV4-2 to TRBJ2-5, with D possibly TRBD2 on 7 matching bases. The germline CDR1 and CDR2 sequences are LGHNA and YNFKEQ. The CDR3 is 17 residues long. The V end lost 0 bases, the J end lost 5 bases, and 19 bases lay between the germline ends. The DNA of the CDR3 is TGTGCCAGCAGCCAAGATTTGGGGGGGGCCACCTCGGAGACCCAGTACTTC. This translates into CASSQDLGGATSETQYF.